Following are 27 T cell receptor beta chains from one sample sequenced in a study of regulatory and conventional T cells in RAG deficiency. The repertoire was sequenced with immunoSEQ multiplex PCR; TCRdb's copy has only in-frame clones and lacks some. The profile shows roughly 28,000 clones, 90% to 95% of them singletons. Blood CD4+ CD25-low CD127-high conventional T cells supplied the genomic DNA template. These records were also assigned to another study, of regulatory T cells. From that paper: The PCR used 52 TRBV and 13 TRBJ primers.

Sequenced input: CD25- CD4+ T cells sorted from blood. These receptor sequences come from a human donor in good health.

The rearrangement joins TRBV18 to TRBJ1-4, with a possible D match to TRBD1 (6 bases). V was shortened by 5 bases and J by 7 bases, with 17 bases between the two germline ends. The CDR3 is 15 residues long. CDR1 and CDR2 from the germline V gene are KGHSH and LQKENI. CDR3 sequence reads: CASSGAQGLIEKLFF. Written as DNA, the CDR3 is TGTGCCAGCTCAGGGGCTCAGGGGCTTATTGAAAAACTGTTTTTT.

This clone has a handful of counts. The chain couples TRBV6-5 to TRBJ1-3; D is perhaps TRBD1 (6 bases). The CDR3 loop spans 15 amino acids. Germline loops: CDR1 MNHEY, CDR2 SVGAGI. Trimming removed 2 bases at V and 4 bases at J, with 12 bases between. Written as DNA, the CDR3 is TGTGCCAGCAGTTACACAGGGACGGAGGGAAACACCATATATTTT. Protein sequence: CASSYTGTEGNTIYF.

The rearrangement links TRBV27 to TRBJ1-5; 7 bases map to TRBD1. Germline CDR1 is MNHEY and CDR2 is SMNVEV (reference sequence). The CDR3 is 15 residues long. Unmatched junction bases numbered 9, after V lost 6 bases and J lost 4 bases. In DNA form, the CDR3 reads TGTGCCAGCAGCCCCCACGACAGGGAAAATCAGCCCCAGCATTTT. This codes for CASSPHDRENQPQHF.

The V call is TRBV6-1, the J call TRBJ1-2; weak D call: TRBD1 (5 bases). V lost 2 bases and J lost 0, with 7 bases in between. The CDR3 loop spans 14 amino acids. Germline V gene lookup returns CDR1 MNHNS and CDR2 SASEGT. The CDR3 sequence: CASSEQGANYGYTF. The CDR3 DNA is TGTGCCAGCAGTGAACAGGGTGCTAACTATGGCTACACCTTC.

The rearrangement links TRBV5-1 to TRBJ1-3, with TRBD1 matching over 8 bases. CDR3 length equals 16 residues. V gave up 2 bases and J gave up 0 bases; unmatched junction bases: 4. Looked up from germline, CDR1 is SGHRS and CDR2 is YFSETQ. CDR3 sequence: CASSLGQGSSGNTIYF. The CDR3 bases are TGCGCCAGCAGCTTAGGACAGGGAAGCTCTGGAAACACCATATATTTT.

This clone was observed a single time. J is TRBJ1-2 and V is TRBV2; TRBD1 is a possible D gene (5 bases). V shed 6 bases and J shed 10 bases, with 15 bases lying between them. CDR3 length equals 12 residues. Germline CDR1 is SNHLY and CDR2 is FYNNEI. The CDR3 is CASRGDLGDYTF. The CDR3 DNA reads as TGTGCCAGCAGAGGGGACTTGGGGGACTACACCTTC. The full variable domain, rest sourced from reference TRBV2 and TRBJ1-2, is EPEVTQTPSHQVTQMGQEVILRCVPISNHLYFYWYRQILGQKVEFLVSFYNNEISEKSEIFDDQFSVERPDGSNFTLKIRSTKLEDSAMYFCASRGDLGDYTFGSGTRLTVV.

This clone was counted a few times. The rearrangement uses TRBV10-1 and TRBJ1-2; 8 positions match TRBD1. Losses at the gene ends were 8 bases for V and 6 bases for J; bases not matched to a gene: 11. The germline V gene has CDR1 WNHNN and CDR2 SYGVQD (reference sequence). The CDR3 contains 14 residues. Here the CDR3 DNA reads TGCGCCAGCCTGGGGACAGGCTGGGGGCATGGCTACACCTTC. As protein: CASLGTGWGHGYTF.

The chain links TRBV28 to TRBJ1-2, with D unresolved. The V and J ends lost 4 bases and 5 bases respectively, with 14 bases between them. Germline V gives CDR1 MDHEN, CDR2 SYDVKM. This CDR3 contains 14 residues. CDR3 nucleotides: TGTGCCAGCAGTTCGTCCGCCCTAGCGTATGGCTACACCTTC. Translated: CASSSSALAYGYTF.

The gene calls are TRBV10-1 and TRBJ2-2; D uncertain. CDR1 WNHNN and CDR2 SYGVQD come from the germline V gene (reference sequence). The CDR3 is made up of 15 amino acids. Trimming took off 7 bases at V and 2 bases at J, with 14 bases between the two ends. CDR3 coding DNA: TGCGCCAGCATTTCCAACAGATTAAACACCGGGGAGCTGTTTTTT. Protein product: CASISNRLNTGELFF.

CDR3 sequence: CASSGQRQSEQFF. The CDR3 region has the DNA TGTGCCAGCAGTGGGCAGAGACAGAGTGAGCAGTTCTTC. The chain carries TRBV2 and TRBJ2-1, with D perhaps matching TRBD1 (5 bases). Trimming took off 4 bases at V and 9 bases at J, with 13 bases between the two ends. In germline, CDR1 is SNHLY, CDR2 FYNNEI. The CDR3 consists of 13 residues.

V is TRBV5-8 and J is TRBJ1-5; 7 bases match TRBD1. Germline loops: CDR1 SGHTS, CDR2 YDEGEE. The CDR3 consists of 17 residues. After removal of 7 bases from V and 2 bases from J, the junction contained 15 bases not matched to a gene. The CDR3 DNA is TGTGCCAGCTCCAGAACAGAGGGGGCCTGGGGCAATCAGCCCCAGCATTTT. Translated, it gives CASSRTEGAWGNQPQHF.

CDR3 nucleotides: TGTGCCAGTAGAGGAGGAGGTCAGCCCCAGCATTTT. This codes for CASRGGGQPQHF. The chain recombines TRBV19 with TRBJ1-5; D is unresolved. The CDR3 consists of 12 residues. Trimming removed 6 bases from V and 6 bases from J, with 9 bases in between. Germline-derived CDR1 and CDR2 are LNHDA and SQIVND (reference sequence).

The chain combines TRBV5-1 with TRBJ1-1; D is unclear. The germline V gene encodes CDR1 SGHRS and CDR2 YFSETQ. Trimming pared 1 base from V and 8 bases from J, leaving 18 bases between. CDR3 length equals 15 residues. CDR3 nucleotides: TGCGCCAGCAGCTTGAGCGCTCCCAATCCCCCCGAAGCTTTCTTT. Its protein is CASSLSAPNPPEAFF.

The chain uses TRBV13 and TRBJ2-7; 13 bases align to TRBD2. The junction had 11 bases not matched to a gene; V was cut back by 3 bases and J by 0 bases. Germline V gene data show CDR1 as PRHDT and CDR2 as FYEKMQ (reference sequence). CDR3 length: 19 residues. In DNA form, the CDR3 reads TGTGCCAGCAGCTTTGCGATTTCAGGACTAGCGGGGGCCTCCTACGAGCAGTACTTC. It is translated as CASSFAISGLAGASYEQYF.

This chain uses TRBV27 with TRBJ2-3, with D maybe TRBD2 (5 bases). The V end lost 8 bases, the J end lost 1 base, and 19 bases lay between the germline ends. The CDR3 sequence is 16 residues long. The germline gives CDR1 MNHEY, CDR2 SMNVEV (reference sequence). CDR3 DNA sequence: TGTGCCAGCCACCCACTTCGAGGGTGGGGCACAGATACGCAGTATTTT. Translation: CASHPLRGWGTDTQYF.

The chain recombines TRBV14 with TRBJ2-7, with D possibly TRBD1 on 5 matching bases. This CDR3 comprises 12 residues. CDR1 SGHDN and CDR2 FVKESK come from the germline V gene. The V and J ends lost 4 bases and 3 bases respectively, with 7 bases between them. CDR3 residues: CASSRQGYEQYF. CDR3 in DNA: TGTGCCAGCAGCCGCCAGGGCTACGAGCAGTACTTC.

The rearrangement uses TRBV7-9 and TRBJ2-1; 10 bases agree with TRBD2. J gave up 4 bases and V 4 bases, and 4 bases lay outside the gene matches. In germline, CDR1 is SEHNR, CDR2 FQNEAQ (reference sequence). This CDR3 has 15 amino acids. This chain's CDR3 is CASSSVAGGYNEQFF. In DNA form, the CDR3 reads TGTGCCAGCAGCTCAGTAGCGGGGGGTTACAATGAGCAGTTCTTC.

The genes are TRBV5-1 and TRBJ1-5, with 8 bases that match TRBD1. Trimming cost V 4 bases and J 8 bases; bases outside gene matches: 8. Germline assignment: CDR1 SGHRS and CDR2 YFSETQ. This CDR3 spans 14 amino acids. The CDR3 nucleotides read TGCGCCAGCAGCGCGGGGACAGGAGGAGAGCCCCAGCATTTT. Residues: CASSAGTGGEPQHF.

As to this clone: Other DNA sequences in the sample encode the same CDR3. This chain connects TRBV5-1 to TRBJ1-6; 12 bases match TRBD1. Trimming took 4 bases from V and 6 from J; bases not matched to a gene: 8. Germline V gene lookup returns CDR1 SGHRS and CDR2 YFSETQ. The CDR3 runs 17 residues. CDR3 coding DNA: TGCGCCAGCAGCCACGGGACAGGGGGCGCGGGTAATTCACCCCTCCACTTT. It codes for CASSHGTGGAGNSPLHF.

The chain combines TRBV27 with TRBJ2-6; weak D call: TRBD2 (5 bases). This CDR3 region has 14 residues. Germline V lookup: CDR1 MNHEY, CDR2 SMNVEV (reference sequence). Trimming removed 3 bases from V and 3 bases from J, with 6 bases in between. CDR3 in amino acids: CASSFGIGANVLTF. DNA for the CDR3: TGTGCCAGCAGTTTCGGGATTGGGGCCAACGTCCTGACTTTC. The entire variable domain, with the rest obtained from reference TRBV27 and TRBJ2-6, is as follows: EAQVTQNPRYLITVTGKKLTVTCSQNMNHEYMSWYRQDPGLGLRQIYYSMNVEVTDKGDVPEGYKVSRKEKRNFPLILESPSPNQTSLYFCASSFGIGANVLTFGAGSRLTVL.

The chain links TRBV6-6 to TRBJ1-1; D not resolved. The CDR3 sequence is 13 residues long. Trimming left V 5 bases short and J 2 bases short, with 9 bases between. Germline V gene sequence: CDR1 MNHNY, CDR2 SVGAGI (reference sequence). CDR3 in amino acids: CASSPQANTEAFF. CDR3 in DNA: TGTGCCAGCAGTCCCCAAGCTAACACTGAAGCTTTCTTT.

The V and J genes are TRBV14 and TRBJ1-2; the match to TRBD1 covers 7 bases. The J segment lost 8 bases and the V segment lost 5 bases, leaving 8 bases of the junction unmatched. CDR3 size: 13 residues. In germline, CDR1 is SGHDN, CDR2 FVKESK. In DNA form, the CDR3 reads TGTGCCAGCAGCAAGGACAGGTTCGGCGGCTACACCTTC. It translates to CASSKDRFGGYTF.

This chain uses TRBV6-4 with TRBJ2-7; TRBD1 matches at 7 bases. This CDR3 contains 14 residues. Germline V gene data show CDR1 as MRHNA and CDR2 as SNTAGT. V shed 10 bases, J shed 0 bases, and the junction held 9 bases outside the gene matches. CDR3 sequence reads: CATDPRDSSYEQYF. The CDR3 DNA reads as TGTGCCACCGACCCCCGGGACAGCTCCTACGAGCAGTACTTC.

A note on this clone: Other DNA sequences in this sample translate to the same CDR3. The rearrangement uses TRBV2 and TRBJ1-1, with D possibly TRBD1 on 6 matching bases. This CDR3 is 14 amino acids long. V lost 6 bases to trimming and J lost 5 bases, with 16 bases between them. From germline, CDR1 is SNHLY and CDR2 FYNNEI. CDR3 loop: CASSLQARGTEAFF. The CDR3 DNA follows: TGTGCCAGCAGCCTACAGGCGAGGGGGACTGAAGCTTTCTTT.

This sequence joins TRBV9 and TRBJ2-5, with 7 bases that match TRBD1. The CDR3 totals 15 residues. The germline V gene encodes CDR1 SGDLS and CDR2 YYNGEE. Losses at the gene ends were 3 bases for V and 4 bases for J; bases not matched to a gene: 9. The CDR3 sequence is CASSAAGTVGETQYF. As DNA, the CDR3 is TGTGCCAGCAGCGCAGCCGGGACAGTAGGAGAGACCCAGTACTTC.

The V gene is TRBV28, the J gene TRBJ1-4; the D gene is possibly TRBD1 (5 bases). Per germline, CDR1 MDHEN and CDR2 SYDVKM. V dropped 7 bases and J dropped 0 bases, with 15 bases sitting between them. The CDR3 runs 16 residues. In DNA, the CDR3 is TGTGCCAGCAACGCGAGGGACTCTGCAACTAATGAAAAACTGTTTTTT. Amino acid sequence: CASNARDSATNEKLFF.

About this clone: Relative to the germline gene, one junction end is altered; a read error may explain this. This sample also contains other DNA sequences that code for the same CDR3. The chain is built from TRBV27 and TRBJ1-6, with a tentative D call TRBD1 (6 bases). The CDR3 totals 15 residues. CDR1 and CDR2 from the germline V gene are MNHEY and SMNVEV (reference sequence). The CDR3 loop reads CASSLLGQLNSPLHF. The DNA of the CDR3 is TGTGCCAGCAGTTTGCTGGGACAACTTAATTCCCCCCTCCACTTT.